What follows is one TCR beta chain and its context. V shed 0 bases and J shed 3 bases, with 7 bases lying between them. This CDR3 has 14 residues. Germline V gives CDR1 SGDLS, CDR2 YYNGEE. The sample belongs to a study of blood T cell dynamics during melanoma immunotherapy. Study background: First-line therapy was either pembrolizumab or nivolumab with ipilimumab for metastatic melanoma.

Time point described: week 3, after first cycle of checkpoint inhibitor. Disease control meant complete response, partial response or stable disease at 12 weeks. Data came from immunoSEQ multiplex PCR; TCRdb stores just in-frame clones and leaves some out. Counted here are roughly 16,000 clones, over 90% occurring once; the ten biggest clones make up 0.21%. The TCR comes from a human donor with melanoma. The V call is TRBV9, the J call TRBJ1-5; no definite D call. The sequencing here drew on effector memory CD8+ T cells from blood, taken from a patient treated with checkpoint blockade. CDR3 protein: CASSVEASNQPQHF. The DNA for the CDR3 is TGTGCCAGCAGCGTAGAGGCGTCCAATCAGCCCCAGCATTTT.